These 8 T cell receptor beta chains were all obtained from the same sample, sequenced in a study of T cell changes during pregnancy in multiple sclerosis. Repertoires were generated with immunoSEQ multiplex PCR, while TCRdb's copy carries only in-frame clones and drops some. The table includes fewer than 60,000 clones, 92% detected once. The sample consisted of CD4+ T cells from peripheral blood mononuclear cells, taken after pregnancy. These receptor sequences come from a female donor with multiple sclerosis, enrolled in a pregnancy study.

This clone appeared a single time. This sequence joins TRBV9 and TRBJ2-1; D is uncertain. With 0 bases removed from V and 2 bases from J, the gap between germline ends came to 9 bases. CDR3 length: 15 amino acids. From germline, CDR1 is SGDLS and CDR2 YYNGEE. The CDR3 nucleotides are TGTGCCAGCAGCGTAGACAGTAGGCCCTACAATGAGCAGTTCTTC. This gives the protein CASSVDSRPYNEQFF. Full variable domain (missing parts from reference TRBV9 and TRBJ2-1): DSGVTQTPKHLITATGQRVTLRCSPRSGDLSVYWYQQSLDQGLQFLIQYYNGEERAKGNILERFSAQQFPDLHSELNLSSLELGDSALYFCASSVDSRPYNEQFFGPGTRLTVL.

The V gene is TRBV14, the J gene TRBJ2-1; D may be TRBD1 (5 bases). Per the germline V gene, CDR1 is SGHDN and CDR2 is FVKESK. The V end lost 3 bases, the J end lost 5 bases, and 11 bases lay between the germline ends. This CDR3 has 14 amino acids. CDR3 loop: CASSQAGPHNEQFF. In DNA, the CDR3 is TGTGCCAGCAGCCAGGCAGGGCCCCACAATGAGCAGTTCTTC.

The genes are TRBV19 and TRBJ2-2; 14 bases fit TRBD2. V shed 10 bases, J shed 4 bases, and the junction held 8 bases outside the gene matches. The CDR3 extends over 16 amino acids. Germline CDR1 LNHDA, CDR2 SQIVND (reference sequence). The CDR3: CATGTSGGGGTGELFF. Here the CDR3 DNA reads TGTGCCACCGGGACTAGCGGGGGTGGCGGCACCGGGGAGCTGTTTTTT.

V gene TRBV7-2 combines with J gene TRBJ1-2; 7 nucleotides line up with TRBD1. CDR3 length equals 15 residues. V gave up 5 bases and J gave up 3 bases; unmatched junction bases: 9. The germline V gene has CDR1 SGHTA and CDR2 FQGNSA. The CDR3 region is CASSTIQGTDYGYTF. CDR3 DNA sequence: TGTGCCAGCAGCACAATACAGGGGACAGACTATGGCTACACCTTC.

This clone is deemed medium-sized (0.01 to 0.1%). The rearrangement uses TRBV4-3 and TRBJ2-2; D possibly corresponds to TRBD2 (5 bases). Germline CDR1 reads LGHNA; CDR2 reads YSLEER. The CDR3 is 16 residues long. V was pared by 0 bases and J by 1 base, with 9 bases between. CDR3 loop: CASSQESGMNTGELFF. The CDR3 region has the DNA TGCGCCAGCAGCCAAGAGTCGGGGATGAACACCGGGGAGCTGTTTTTT.

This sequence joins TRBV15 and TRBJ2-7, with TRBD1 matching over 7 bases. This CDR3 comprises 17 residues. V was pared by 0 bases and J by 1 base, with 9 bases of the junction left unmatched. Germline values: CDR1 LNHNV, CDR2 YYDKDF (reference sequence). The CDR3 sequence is CATSRDRGQRSSYEQYF. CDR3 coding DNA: TGTGCCACCAGCAGAGATAGGGGACAGAGGAGTTCCTACGAGCAGTACTTC.

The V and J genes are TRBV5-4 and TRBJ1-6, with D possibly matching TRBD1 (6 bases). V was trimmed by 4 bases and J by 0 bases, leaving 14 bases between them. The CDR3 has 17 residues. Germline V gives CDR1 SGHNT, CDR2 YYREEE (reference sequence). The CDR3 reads CASSTGTPSSYNSPLHF. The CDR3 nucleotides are TGTGCCAGCAGCACCGGGACACCCAGCTCCTATAATTCACCCCTCCACTTT. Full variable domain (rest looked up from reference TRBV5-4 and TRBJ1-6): ETGVTQSPTHLIKTRGQQVTLRCSSQSGHNTVSWYQQALGQGPQFIFQYYREEENGRGNFPPRFSGLQFPNYSSELNVNALELDDSALYLCASSTGTPSSYNSPLHFGNGTRLTVT.

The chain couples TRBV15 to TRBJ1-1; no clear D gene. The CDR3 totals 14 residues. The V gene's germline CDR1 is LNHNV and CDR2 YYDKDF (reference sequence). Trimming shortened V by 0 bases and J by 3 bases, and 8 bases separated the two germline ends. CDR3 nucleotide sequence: TGTGCCACCAGCAGAGATGGGGAGGACACTGAAGCTTTCTTT. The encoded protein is CATSRDGEDTEAFF. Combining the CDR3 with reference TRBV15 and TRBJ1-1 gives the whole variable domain DAMVIQNPRYQVTQFGKPVTLSCSQTLNHNVMYWYQQKSSQAPKLLFHYYDKDFNNEADTPDNFQSRRPNTSFCFLDIRSPGLGDTAMYLCATSRDGEDTEAFFGQGTRLTVV.